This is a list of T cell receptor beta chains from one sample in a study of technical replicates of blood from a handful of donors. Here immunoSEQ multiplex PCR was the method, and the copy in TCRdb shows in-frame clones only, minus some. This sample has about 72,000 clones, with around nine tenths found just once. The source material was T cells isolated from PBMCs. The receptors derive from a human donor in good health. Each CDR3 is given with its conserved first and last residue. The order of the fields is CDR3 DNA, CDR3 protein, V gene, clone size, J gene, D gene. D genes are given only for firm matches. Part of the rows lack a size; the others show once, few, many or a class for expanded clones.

cdr3_nt: TGTGCCAGCAGTCCTCGGACTAGCGGGAGCTACGAGCAGTACTTC; cdr3_aa: CASSPRTSGSYEQYF; v_call: TRBV2; clone_size: NA; j_call: TRBJ2-7; d_call: TRBD2
cdr3_nt: TGTGCCAGCAGCTCGCGACTAGCGGGACACCAAGAGACCCAGTACTTC; cdr3_aa: CASSSRLAGHQETQYF; v_call: TRBV7-8; clone_size: NA; j_call: TRBJ2-5; d_call: TRBD2
cdr3_nt: TGCGCCAGCGGGGACTGGGAGGGAGTGGGGACCCAGTACTTC; cdr3_aa: CASGDWEGVGTQYF; v_call: TRBV23-1; clone_size: NA; j_call: TRBJ2-5; d_call: TRBD2
cdr3_nt: TGTGCCAGCAGCCCCGGACAGGGCGTAAATGAGCAGTTCTTC; cdr3_aa: CASSPGQGVNEQFF; v_call: TRBV7-3; clone_size: NA; j_call: TRBJ2-1; d_call: TRBD1
cdr3_nt: TGTGCCAGCAGCTTAGGCCGGACAGGGGTAGAGACCCAGTACTTC; cdr3_aa: CASSLGRTGVETQYF; v_call: TRBV13; clone_size: NA; j_call: TRBJ2-5; d_call: TRBD1
cdr3_nt: TGTGCCAGCAGTTACTCAGGGGGTGGGGACAATGAGCAGTTCTTC; cdr3_aa: CASSYSGGGDNEQFF; v_call: TRBV6-5; clone_size: NA; j_call: TRBJ2-1; d_call: NA
cdr3_nt: TGTGCCAGAGGGATCCGGGGGGGGCAGTTCTTC; cdr3_aa: CARGIRGGQFF; v_call: TRBV19; clone_size: NA; j_call: TRBJ2-1; d_call: TRBD2
cdr3_nt: TGTGCCAGCAGCGATAAGGGATCGGGATATAAGAATGAAAAACTGTTTTTT; cdr3_aa: CASSDKGSGYKNEKLFF; v_call: TRBV9; clone_size: NA; j_call: TRBJ1-4; d_call: NA
cdr3_nt: TGTGCCAGCAGCCAGACAGGAACTAGCACAGATACGCAGTATTTT; cdr3_aa: CASSQTGTSTDTQYF; v_call: TRBV11-1; clone_size: NA; j_call: TRBJ2-3; d_call: NA
cdr3_nt: TGCAGCGTTGAGATGGCCGGGGGGGTTTTCTTT; cdr3_aa: CSVEMAGGVFF; v_call: TRBV29-1; clone_size: few; j_call: TRBJ1-1; d_call: NA
cdr3_nt: TGTGCCAGCAGTTTAGACAGAAGCACAGATACGCAGTATTTT; cdr3_aa: CASSLDRSTDTQYF; v_call: TRBV27; clone_size: NA; j_call: TRBJ2-3; d_call: NA
cdr3_nt: TGTGCCAGCAGTTTATGGGCGGGTGAAAAACTGTTTTTT; cdr3_aa: CASSLWAGEKLFF; v_call: TRBV27; clone_size: NA; j_call: TRBJ1-4; d_call: NA
cdr3_nt: TGTGCCAGCAGCTTAGATTGGGGACAGGGAGCCTACGAGCAGTACTTC; cdr3_aa: CASSLDWGQGAYEQYF; v_call: TRBV11-2; clone_size: NA; j_call: TRBJ2-7; d_call: TRBD1
cdr3_nt: TGTGCCAGCAGTTTATCGGCAGGGGATAGGACTGAAGCTTTCTTT; cdr3_aa: CASSLSAGDRTEAFF; v_call: TRBV27; clone_size: NA; j_call: TRBJ1-1; d_call: NA
cdr3_nt: TGTGCCTGGGGGGGGAGCAATCAGCCCCAGCATTTT; cdr3_aa: CAWGGSNQPQHF; v_call: TRBV30; clone_size: NA; j_call: TRBJ1-5; d_call: NA
cdr3_nt: TGTGCCAGCAGCTTAGGGCAGGGGACTGAAGCTTTCTTT; cdr3_aa: CASSLGQGTEAFF; v_call: TRBV7-3; clone_size: NA; j_call: TRBJ1-1; d_call: NA
cdr3_nt: TGTGCCAGTAACGGCGGGAGGAGCCGAGATACGCAGTATTTT; cdr3_aa: CASNGGRSRDTQYF; v_call: TRBV19; clone_size: NA; j_call: TRBJ2-3; d_call: TRBD2
cdr3_nt: TGTGCCAGCAGCTCCAGACTAGCCTACGAGCAGTACTTC; cdr3_aa: CASSSRLAYEQYF; v_call: TRBV7-2; clone_size: NA; j_call: TRBJ2-7; d_call: NA
cdr3_nt: TGTGCCAGCTCGCCCATCCCGATACTAGCGGGAGCTTTTGATGAGCAGTTCTTC; cdr3_aa: CASSPIPILAGAFDEQFF; v_call: TRBV18; clone_size: NA; j_call: TRBJ2-1; d_call: TRBD2
cdr3_nt: TGTGCCAGCAGCTTGGTCGCAGGGTGGGATGGCTACACCTTC; cdr3_aa: CASSLVAGWDGYTF; v_call: TRBV5-6; clone_size: NA; j_call: TRBJ1-2; d_call: NA
cdr3_nt: TGTGCCAGCCGACGGGATGAAAAACTGTTTTTT; cdr3_aa: CASRRDEKLFF; v_call: TRBV6-4; clone_size: NA; j_call: TRBJ1-4; d_call: NA
cdr3_nt: TGTGCCAGCACTACCGGGACAGGGGCTATCAATGAGCAGTTCTTC; cdr3_aa: CASTTGTGAINEQFF; v_call: TRBV27; clone_size: NA; j_call: TRBJ2-1; d_call: TRBD1
cdr3_nt: TGTGCCAGCAGCCCAACCGGGACAGGGGGCTCGCATGGCTACACCTTC; cdr3_aa: CASSPTGTGGSHGYTF; v_call: TRBV13; clone_size: NA; j_call: TRBJ1-2; d_call: TRBD1
cdr3_nt: TGTGCCTGGAGGGTGGGGATCGGGGGCACAGATACGCAGTATTTT; cdr3_aa: CAWRVGIGGTDTQYF; v_call: TRBV30; clone_size: few; j_call: TRBJ2-3; d_call: NA
cdr3_nt: TGCAGCGTTGAAACGAATGAGAGGCAGTATTTT; cdr3_aa: CSVETNERQYF; v_call: TRBV29-1; clone_size: NA; j_call: TRBJ2-3; d_call: NA
cdr3_nt: TGTGCCAGCAGCGTAGGTTCGTCCTACAATGAGCAGTTCTTC; cdr3_aa: CASSVGSSYNEQFF; v_call: TRBV9; clone_size: once; j_call: TRBJ2-1; d_call: NA
cdr3_nt: TGTGCCAGCTCTACGACTAGCGGTACCTACGAGCAGTACTTC; cdr3_aa: CASSTTSGTYEQYF; v_call: TRBV27; clone_size: once; j_call: TRBJ2-7; d_call: TRBD2
cdr3_nt: TGTGCCAGCAGTTACTCAGGGGACAGGGGCTACGAGCAGTACTTC; cdr3_aa: CASSYSGDRGYEQYF; v_call: TRBV6-5; clone_size: NA; j_call: TRBJ2-7; d_call: TRBD1
cdr3_nt: TGCGCCAGCAGTGATACAGGGCGCGGCACTGAAGCTTTCTTT; cdr3_aa: CASSDTGRGTEAFF; v_call: TRBV10-1; clone_size: NA; j_call: TRBJ1-1; d_call: NA
cdr3_nt: TGTGCCAGCAGTGCCACCGGGAACTCTGGAAACACCATATATTTT; cdr3_aa: CASSATGNSGNTIYF; v_call: TRBV6-1; clone_size: NA; j_call: TRBJ1-3; d_call: NA
cdr3_nt: TGTGCCAGCAGCGAACAGGGGGGGGAGACCCAGTACTTC; cdr3_aa: CASSEQGGETQYF; v_call: TRBV27; clone_size: NA; j_call: TRBJ2-5; d_call: NA
cdr3_nt: TGCGCCAGCAGCCAAGCTACAGGGTTACCCTATGGCTACACCTTC; cdr3_aa: CASSQATGLPYGYTF; v_call: TRBV4-1; clone_size: NA; j_call: TRBJ1-2; d_call: NA
cdr3_nt: TGTGCCAGTAGGCAGGGTCTTATCGACTATGGCTACACCTTC; cdr3_aa: CASRQGLIDYGYTF; v_call: TRBV19; clone_size: NA; j_call: TRBJ1-2; d_call: NA
cdr3_nt: TGTGCCAGTAGGAGGGTTTTGCAGACTGGAAACACCATATATTTT; cdr3_aa: CASRRVLQTGNTIYF; v_call: TRBV19; clone_size: NA; j_call: TRBJ1-3; d_call: NA
cdr3_nt: TGTGCCATCTCCAGGGGAGACGGAGCAGATACGCAGTATTTT; cdr3_aa: CAISRGDGADTQYF; v_call: TRBV10-3; clone_size: NA; j_call: TRBJ2-3; d_call: NA
cdr3_nt: TGTGCCAGTCGGGGAATCTACGAGCAGTACTTC; cdr3_aa: CASRGIYEQYF; v_call: TRBV6-6; clone_size: NA; j_call: TRBJ2-7; d_call: NA
cdr3_nt: TGTGCCAGCACCAACCGGGACAGGTTTCCTCATGGCTACACCTTC; cdr3_aa: CASTNRDRFPHGYTF; v_call: TRBV25-1; clone_size: NA; j_call: TRBJ1-2; d_call: TRBD1
cdr3_nt: TGTGCCAGCACCCCCGGGACAGGGAGCTATGGCTACACCTTC; cdr3_aa: CASTPGTGSYGYTF; v_call: TRBV27; clone_size: NA; j_call: TRBJ1-2; d_call: TRBD1
cdr3_nt: TGTGCCAGCAGACTGCCTAATAGCAATCAGCCCCAGCATTTT; cdr3_aa: CASRLPNSNQPQHF; v_call: TRBV6-6; clone_size: NA; j_call: TRBJ1-5; d_call: NA
cdr3_nt: TGTGCCTACTCGACAGATTCTGGGGCCAACGTCCTGACTTTC; cdr3_aa: CAYSTDSGANVLTF; v_call: TRBV30; clone_size: NA; j_call: TRBJ2-6; d_call: NA
cdr3_nt: TGTGCCAGCAGCTTAGTGCGACAGAGCTACGAGCAGTACTTC; cdr3_aa: CASSLVRQSYEQYF; v_call: TRBV7-2; clone_size: NA; j_call: TRBJ2-7; d_call: NA
cdr3_nt: TGTGCCAGCAGTGAAGACAGAGACTATGGCTACACCTTC; cdr3_aa: CASSEDRDYGYTF; v_call: TRBV6-1; clone_size: NA; j_call: TRBJ1-2; d_call: NA
cdr3_nt: TGCGCCAGCAGTGGCAGGGTGAATCAGCCCCAGCATTTT; cdr3_aa: CASSGRVNQPQHF; v_call: TRBV10-2; clone_size: NA; j_call: TRBJ1-5; d_call: NA
cdr3_nt: TGTGCCAGTGCAGACAGGGGCTCTGGAAACACCATATATTTT; cdr3_aa: CASADRGSGNTIYF; v_call: TRBV5-4; clone_size: once; j_call: TRBJ1-3; d_call: TRBD1
cdr3_nt: TGTGCCATCAGTGAAGAGGTCTTCTCGAACACCGGGGAGCTGTTTTTT; cdr3_aa: CAISEEVFSNTGELFF; v_call: TRBV10-3; clone_size: NA; j_call: TRBJ2-2; d_call: NA
cdr3_nt: TGTGCCAGCAGTTTAGACAGGGGCGGAGGCTACACCTTC; cdr3_aa: CASSLDRGGGYTF; v_call: TRBV27; clone_size: NA; j_call: TRBJ1-2; d_call: TRBD1
cdr3_nt: TGTGCCAGCAGCCCCATCGGGGGGGGCGGCACTGAAGCTTTCTTT; cdr3_aa: CASSPIGGGGTEAFF; v_call: TRBV7-2; clone_size: few; j_call: TRBJ1-1; d_call: NA
cdr3_nt: TGTGCCATCGGTCCCACGTGGGGAGCTGAGACCCAGTACTTC; cdr3_aa: CAIGPTWGAETQYF; v_call: TRBV10-3; clone_size: once; j_call: TRBJ2-5; d_call: NA
cdr3_nt: TGTGCCAGCAGTAGGTCGGGAGGCCGGGGGACCCAGTACTTC; cdr3_aa: CASSRSGGRGTQYF; v_call: TRBV27; clone_size: NA; j_call: TRBJ2-5; d_call: TRBD2
cdr3_nt: TGTGCCAGCCTTGGGGGCCCCTTTCAGGATACGCAGTATTTT; cdr3_aa: CASLGGPFQDTQYF; v_call: TRBV2; clone_size: NA; j_call: TRBJ2-3; d_call: NA
cdr3_nt: TGCGCCAGCAGCCAACAGTATGGCTACACCTTC; cdr3_aa: CASSQQYGYTF; v_call: TRBV4-1; clone_size: once; j_call: TRBJ1-2; d_call: NA
cdr3_nt: TGTGCCAGCAGTCCTTCCTATTCTGGGGCCAACGTCCTGACTTTC; cdr3_aa: CASSPSYSGANVLTF; v_call: TRBV11-1; clone_size: NA; j_call: TRBJ2-6; d_call: NA
cdr3_nt: TGTGCCAGTTCCGGGGGAACCTCCTACGAGCAGTACTTC; cdr3_aa: CASSGGTSYEQYF; v_call: TRBV27; clone_size: NA; j_call: TRBJ2-7; d_call: NA
cdr3_nt: TGCAGCGTTGGGGCGGGGGACACCTATGGCTACACCTTC; cdr3_aa: CSVGAGDTYGYTF; v_call: TRBV29-1; clone_size: NA; j_call: TRBJ1-2; d_call: NA
cdr3_nt: TGTGCCAGCAGCAAGACAGGGAACACCGGGGAGCTGTTTTTT; cdr3_aa: CASSKTGNTGELFF; v_call: TRBV2; clone_size: NA; j_call: TRBJ2-2; d_call: NA
cdr3_nt: TGTGCCAGCACAGTCGACTATGGCTACACCTTC; cdr3_aa: CASTVDYGYTF; v_call: TRBV6-6; clone_size: few; j_call: TRBJ1-2; d_call: NA
cdr3_nt: TGTGCCAGCAGCCCACCGTTCGGGACTAATGAAAAACTGTTTTTT; cdr3_aa: CASSPPFGTNEKLFF; v_call: TRBV7-9; clone_size: NA; j_call: TRBJ1-4; d_call: NA
cdr3_nt: TGTGCCAGCAGAGCCCGGACAGGCCTCTATGGCTACACCTTC; cdr3_aa: CASRARTGLYGYTF; v_call: TRBV2; clone_size: once; j_call: TRBJ1-2; d_call: TRBD1
cdr3_nt: TGTGCCAGCAGCATAACCAGGGATTCTGGGAACACTGAAGCTTTCTTT; cdr3_aa: CASSITRDSGNTEAFF; v_call: TRBV7-9; clone_size: few; j_call: TRBJ1-1; d_call: NA